This T cell receptor beta chain is drawn from a study of T cell changes during pregnancy in multiple sclerosis. Using immunoSEQ multiplex PCR, the repertoire was profiled, and TCRdb retains in-frame clones only, with some absent. There are approximately 50,000 clones in the sample; 80% to 95% occur only once, and 0.39% lies in the top ten. This clonotype originated in a female donor with multiple sclerosis, enrolled in a pregnancy study. The input for sequencing was CD4+ T cells from peripheral blood mononuclear cells, taken after pregnancy.

Written as DNA, the CDR3 is TGTGCCAGCAGCACAAGACTAGCGGGAGCCTACGAGCAGTACTTC. Translated: CASSTRLAGAYEQYF. The chain carries TRBV6-5 and TRBJ2-7; 12 nucleotides agree with TRBD2. The CDR3 contains 15 residues. From germline, CDR1 is MNHEY and CDR2 SVGAGI. Trimming took 6 bases from V and 2 from J; bases not matched to a gene: 5.